This TCR beta chain emerged from a study of cytomegalovirus exposure and HLA in healthy donors. Study at large: Early release data held about 85 million unique TCRs from HLA-typed donors. Findings and caveats of the study: Across HLA loci, a later analysis found differing TCR association rates, with DRB1 most and HLA-C fewest. Cytomegalovirus association was listed for 170 or so TCR beta chains.

Deletions cut 2 bases from V and 8 bases from J, with 10 bases between. The CDR3 spans 13 residues. Germline CDR1 is SGHTA and CDR2 is FQGNSA. 60 Vbeta and 13 Jbeta primers were used in PCR. Produced via immunoSEQ multiplex PCR; TCRdb's table is partial and in-frame only. The sample comprises 130,000 or so clones, about 73% of which are singletons, and approximately 6.5% rests with the top ten. Worth noting for this clone: Its antigen remains unknown.

Sequenced material: PBMCs. V usage is TRBV7-2 and J usage is TRBJ2-1; D might be TRBD1 (7 bases). This sequence was found in a woman aged 40 to 55 in good health and CMV-seronegative. The CDR3 coding sequence is TGTGCCAGCAGCTTACAGGGGGGCGATGAGCAGTTCTTC. This codes for CASSLQGGDEQFF.